This TCR beta chain was found in a study of shared clonotypes between healthy human individuals. Study details: The plates for each donor numbered three CD4 naive, three CD4 memory, two CD8 naive and one CD8 memory.

The study ran the assay at deep level. Method: immunoSEQ multiplex PCR; TCRdb's copy keeps in-frame clones and lacks some. The sample has about 600,000 clones; almost 97% are singletons. Germline CDR1 and CDR2: SGHAT and FQNNGV. Trimming removed 4 bases at V and 1 base at J, with 14 bases between. This CDR3 spans 16 amino acids. Sequencing was done on a sample of naive CD4+ T cells sorted from blood. Sample subset: CD45RA+ positively selected. The rearrangement links TRBV11-2 to TRBJ2-4; either TRBD1 or TRBD2 may fit D (5 bases each). The TCR sequence derives from a woman in her 30s in good health. CDR3 region: CASSSYSGAAKNIQYF. The CDR3 DNA sequence: TGTGCCAGCAGCTCCTACTCCGGGGCGGCCAAAAACATTCAGTACTTC.